This is a list of T cell receptor beta chains from one sample in a study of OX40 agonist ivuxolimab in advanced cancers. Profiling relied on immunoSEQ multiplex PCR, and the TCRdb table lists in-frame clones only, not all of them. The data contain some 68,000 clones, approximately 80% of them singletons. The specimen comprised CD4+ or CD8+ T cells sorted from blood, sampled in a trial of the OX40 agonist ivuxolimab. The receptor set was obtained from an adult with an advanced solid tumor such as melanoma, head and neck, liver or kidney cancer. Each CDR3 is given with its conserved first and last residue. The order of the fields is D gene, V gene, clone size, J gene, CDR3 length, CDR3 protein, CDR3 DNA. D genes are given only for firm matches. The listing skips clone size in some rows; elsewhere it reads once, few, many or a size class.

d_call: -
v_call: TRBV7-9
clone_size: -
j_call: TRBJ1-5
cdr3_length: 12
cdr3_aa: CASNYPNQPQHF
cdr3_nt: TGTGCCAGCAACTACCCAAATCAGCCCCAGCATTTT

d_call: -
v_call: TRBV11-1
clone_size: -
j_call: TRBJ1-1
cdr3_length: 14
cdr3_aa: CASSSSQRITEAFF
cdr3_nt: TGTGCCAGCAGCTCATCACAGAGGATCACTGAAGCTTTCTTT

d_call: TRBD2
v_call: TRBV25-1
clone_size: -
j_call: TRBJ2-4
cdr3_length: 15
cdr3_aa: CASSEIGTRKNIQYF
cdr3_nt: TGTGCCAGCAGTGAGATAGGGACTAGGAAAAACATTCAGTACTTC

d_call: TRBD1
v_call: TRBV5-4
clone_size: -
j_call: TRBJ1-2
cdr3_length: 13
cdr3_aa: CASSADRDYGYTF
cdr3_nt: TGTGCCAGCAGCGCCGACAGGGACTATGGCTACACCTTC

d_call: TRBD1
v_call: TRBV18
clone_size: -
j_call: TRBJ1-2
cdr3_length: 15
cdr3_aa: CASSLGQVPNYGYTF
cdr3_nt: TGTGCCAGCTCACTGGGACAGGTCCCAAACTATGGCTACACCTTC

d_call: -
v_call: TRBV19
clone_size: few
j_call: TRBJ1-5
cdr3_length: 15
cdr3_aa: CASSMRTASNQPQHF
cdr3_nt: TGTGCCAGTAGTATGAGGACAGCTAGCAATCAGCCCCAGCATTTT

d_call: -
v_call: TRBV14
clone_size: -
j_call: TRBJ2-6
cdr3_length: 21
cdr3_aa: CASSQDELATDGSSGANVLTF
cdr3_nt: TGTGCCAGCAGCCAAGATGAGCTCGCCACGGACGGATCCTCTGGGGCCAACGTCCTGACTTTC

d_call: -
v_call: TRBV5-3
clone_size: once
j_call: TRBJ1-5
cdr3_length: 12
cdr3_aa: CARSSGAWPQHF
cdr3_nt: TGTGCCAGAAGCTCGGGCGCGTGGCCCCAGCATTTT

d_call: TRBD2
v_call: TRBV11-3
clone_size: -
j_call: TRBJ2-1
cdr3_length: 18
cdr3_aa: CASSLGLAGGFSYNEQFF
cdr3_nt: TGTGCCAGCAGCTTGGGACTAGCGGGGGGATTCTCCTACAATGAGCAGTTCTTC

d_call: TRBD1
v_call: TRBV7-6
clone_size: -
j_call: TRBJ1-4
cdr3_length: 16
cdr3_aa: CASSFGTGEDNEKLFF
cdr3_nt: TGTGCCAGCAGCTTCGGGACAGGAGAGGATAATGAAAAACTGTTTTTT

d_call: TRBD1
v_call: TRBV5-8
clone_size: -
j_call: TRBJ1-5
cdr3_length: 16
cdr3_aa: CASNQQGALMGQPQHF
cdr3_nt: TGTGCCAGCAATCAACAGGGGGCTTTGATGGGACAGCCCCAGCATTTT

d_call: TRBD1
v_call: TRBV5-4
clone_size: -
j_call: TRBJ1-1
cdr3_length: 13
cdr3_aa: CASSFDREPEAFF
cdr3_nt: TGTGCCAGCAGCTTCGACAGGGAACCTGAAGCTTTCTTT

d_call: TRBD1
v_call: TRBV15
clone_size: -
j_call: TRBJ2-7
cdr3_length: 13
cdr3_aa: CATSRDREYEQYF
cdr3_nt: TGTGCCACCAGCAGGGACAGGGAATACGAGCAGTACTTC

d_call: -
v_call: TRBV14
clone_size: -
j_call: TRBJ1-5
cdr3_length: 11
cdr3_aa: CASSQKKPQHF
cdr3_nt: TGTGCCAGCAGCCAAAAAAAGCCCCAGCATTTT

d_call: -
v_call: TRBV18
clone_size: few
j_call: TRBJ1-6
cdr3_length: 16
cdr3_aa: CASSPPYPSGNSPLHF
cdr3_nt: TGTGCCAGCTCACCACCCTATCCGAGTGGTAATTCACCCCTCCACTTT

d_call: -
v_call: TRBV15
clone_size: once
j_call: TRBJ1-5
cdr3_length: 13
cdr3_aa: CATSTRSNQPQHF
cdr3_nt: TGTGCCACCAGCACCAGGTCCAATCAGCCCCAGCATTTT

d_call: TRBD1
v_call: TRBV30
clone_size: few
j_call: TRBJ2-4
cdr3_length: 14
cdr3_aa: CAWSTGTGGNIQYF
cdr3_nt: TGTGCCTGGTCAACCGGAACAGGGGGAAACATTCAGTACTTC

d_call: -
v_call: TRBV7-8
clone_size: -
j_call: TRBJ2-3
cdr3_length: 14
cdr3_aa: CASSLQGLTDTQYF
cdr3_nt: TGTGCCAGCAGCCTACAGGGCCTCACAGATACGCAGTATTTT

d_call: TRBD1
v_call: TRBV7-8
clone_size: -
j_call: TRBJ1-2
cdr3_length: 15
cdr3_aa: CASSPYRGSNYGYTF
cdr3_nt: TGTGCCAGCAGCCCGTACAGGGGGTCCAACTATGGCTACACCTTC

d_call: -
v_call: TRBV29-1
clone_size: -
j_call: TRBJ1-5
cdr3_length: 14
cdr3_aa: CSVGGGRGVQPQHF
cdr3_nt: TGCAGCGTTGGGGGGGGTCGAGGAGTTCAGCCCCAGCATTTT

d_call: -
v_call: TRBV19
clone_size: -
j_call: TRBJ1-1
cdr3_length: 13
cdr3_aa: CASSFTQNTEAFF
cdr3_nt: TGTGCCAGTAGTTTCACACAGAACACTGAAGCTTTCTTT

d_call: TRBD2
v_call: TRBV11-2
clone_size: -
j_call: TRBJ2-7
cdr3_length: 15
cdr3_aa: CASRTPGRARYEQYF
cdr3_nt: TGTGCCAGCAGGACCCCCGGGAGGGCAAGGTACGAGCAGTACTTC

d_call: TRBD2
v_call: TRBV19
clone_size: -
j_call: TRBJ2-1
cdr3_length: 16
cdr3_aa: CASSIGPAGTYNEQFF
cdr3_nt: TGTGCCAGTAGTATAGGTCCAGCGGGGACCTACAATGAGCAGTTCTTC

d_call: TRBD1
v_call: TRBV6-6
clone_size: once
j_call: TRBJ2-7
cdr3_length: 14
cdr3_aa: CASSPDRARYEQYF
cdr3_nt: TGTGCCAGCAGTCCCGACAGGGCGAGATACGAGCAGTACTTC

d_call: -
v_call: TRBV11-2
clone_size: -
j_call: TRBJ2-2
cdr3_length: 16
cdr3_aa: CASSYEGHVWTGELFF
cdr3_nt: TGTGCCAGCAGCTATGAGGGGCACGTTTGGACCGGGGAGCTGTTTTTT